Sequencing of this T cell receptor beta chain was carried out in a study of shared clonotypes between healthy human individuals. Whole-study results and caveats: Naive subsets generally exceeded memory subsets in estimated richness.

As for this clone: What it binds is unknown.

Among the donors, all were Caucasian adults who lived in Nashville, Tennessee. Generated by immunoSEQ multiplex PCR, the TCRdb table keeps only in-frame clones and is missing some. The table records roughly 1,100,000 clones, about 77% of them present only once. Per germline, CDR1 SEHNR and CDR2 FQNEAQ (reference sequence). V was clipped by 7 bases and J by 5 bases, with 20 bases between them. This CDR3 contains 15 residues. This chain links TRBV7-9 with TRBJ1-2, with D maybe TRBD1 (5 bases). The TCR originated in a man aged 18 to 30 in good health. The source material was memory CD4+ T cells sorted from blood. Subset noted: CD45RA-negative fraction. The CDR3 region is CASTAGAGTAYGYTF. As DNA, the CDR3 is TGTGCCAGCACCGCCGGGGCTGGGACGGCTTATGGCTACACCTTC.